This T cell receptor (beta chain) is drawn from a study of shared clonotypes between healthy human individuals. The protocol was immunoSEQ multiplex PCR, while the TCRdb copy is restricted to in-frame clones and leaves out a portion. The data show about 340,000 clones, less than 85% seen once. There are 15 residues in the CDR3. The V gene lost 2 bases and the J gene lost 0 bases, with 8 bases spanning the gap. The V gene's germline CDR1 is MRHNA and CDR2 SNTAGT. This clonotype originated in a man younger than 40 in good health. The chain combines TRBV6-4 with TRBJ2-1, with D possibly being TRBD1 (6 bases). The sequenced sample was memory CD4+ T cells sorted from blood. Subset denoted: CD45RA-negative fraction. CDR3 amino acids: CASSDTGSSYNEQFF. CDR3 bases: TGTGCCAGCAGTGACACAGGGAGCTCCTACAATGAGCAGTTCTTC.